The rows below give T cell receptor beta chains drawn from one sample of a study of identical twins' blood T cells. TCRdb itself ran the 5' RACE reads through MiXCR, one entry per CDR3 protein. The table includes around 380,000 distinct CDR3 sequences, approximately 30% detected once. Material for sequencing was PBMCs. The receptors originated from a woman aged 18 to 55 in good health. Each CDR3 is given with its conserved first and last residue. The D gene is left open where the match is weak. Expanded clones are given a class, and other clones once, few, many or no size at all.

d_call clone_size j_call v_call cdr3_nt cdr3_aa
TRBD1 - TRBJ1-5 TRBV7-2 TGTGCCAGCAGCTTTCGACAGGGGGATCAGCCCCAGCATTTT CASSFRQGDQPQHF
- many TRBJ2-3 TRBV29-1 TGCAGCGTTGATTTAAGGCCAGGGGATACGCAGTATTTT CSVDLRPGDTQYF
- few TRBJ1-3 TRBV6-6 TGTGCCAGCAGTCCCCGACAGGGAAACACCATATATTTT CASSPRQGNTIYF
- few TRBJ2-6 TRBV5-1 TGCGCCAGCAGCTTGGCCTTGGCCAACTCTGGGGCCAACGTCCTGACTTTC CASSLALANSGANVLTF
- - TRBJ2-1 TRBV18 TGTGCCAGCTCACAAGGCGGACAGTCCCGGTTCCATGAGCAGTTCTTC CASSQGGQSRFHEQFF
TRBD2 few TRBJ2-1 TRBV29-1 TGTACGGGAGGGGGGGATGAGCAGTTCTTC CTGGGDEQFF
- few TRBJ2-2 TRBV7-9 TGTGCCAGCAGCTTAAGGCGGGACACCGGGGAGCTGTTTTTT CASSLRRDTGELFF
- - TRBJ1-1 TRBV5-1 TGCGCCAGCAGCGTTGACGGGGCACTCGAAGCTTTCTTT CASSVDGALEAFF
- - TRBJ2-3 TRBV7-8 TGTGCCAGCAGCTATAAATTAGGCCCAGATACGCAGTATTTT CASSYKLGPDTQYF
TRBD2 - TRBJ2-7 TRBV19 TGTGCCAGTAGTATTCGAGGCGGGAGGCACTACGAGCTGTACTTC CASSIRGGRHYELYF